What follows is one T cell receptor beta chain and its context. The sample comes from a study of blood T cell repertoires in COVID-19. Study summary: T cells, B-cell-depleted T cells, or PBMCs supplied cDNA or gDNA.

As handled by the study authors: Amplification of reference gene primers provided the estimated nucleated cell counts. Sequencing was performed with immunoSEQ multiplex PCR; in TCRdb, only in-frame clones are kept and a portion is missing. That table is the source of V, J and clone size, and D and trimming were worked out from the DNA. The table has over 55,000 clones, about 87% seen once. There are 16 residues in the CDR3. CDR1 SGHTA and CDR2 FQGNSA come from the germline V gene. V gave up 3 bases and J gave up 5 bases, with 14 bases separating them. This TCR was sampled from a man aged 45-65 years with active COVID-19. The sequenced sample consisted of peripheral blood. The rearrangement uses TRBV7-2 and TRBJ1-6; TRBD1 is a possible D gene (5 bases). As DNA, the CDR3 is TGTGCCAGCAGCTTTGCTCGGGGGGGGGATAATTCACCCCTCCACTTT. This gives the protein CASSFARGGDNSPLHF.